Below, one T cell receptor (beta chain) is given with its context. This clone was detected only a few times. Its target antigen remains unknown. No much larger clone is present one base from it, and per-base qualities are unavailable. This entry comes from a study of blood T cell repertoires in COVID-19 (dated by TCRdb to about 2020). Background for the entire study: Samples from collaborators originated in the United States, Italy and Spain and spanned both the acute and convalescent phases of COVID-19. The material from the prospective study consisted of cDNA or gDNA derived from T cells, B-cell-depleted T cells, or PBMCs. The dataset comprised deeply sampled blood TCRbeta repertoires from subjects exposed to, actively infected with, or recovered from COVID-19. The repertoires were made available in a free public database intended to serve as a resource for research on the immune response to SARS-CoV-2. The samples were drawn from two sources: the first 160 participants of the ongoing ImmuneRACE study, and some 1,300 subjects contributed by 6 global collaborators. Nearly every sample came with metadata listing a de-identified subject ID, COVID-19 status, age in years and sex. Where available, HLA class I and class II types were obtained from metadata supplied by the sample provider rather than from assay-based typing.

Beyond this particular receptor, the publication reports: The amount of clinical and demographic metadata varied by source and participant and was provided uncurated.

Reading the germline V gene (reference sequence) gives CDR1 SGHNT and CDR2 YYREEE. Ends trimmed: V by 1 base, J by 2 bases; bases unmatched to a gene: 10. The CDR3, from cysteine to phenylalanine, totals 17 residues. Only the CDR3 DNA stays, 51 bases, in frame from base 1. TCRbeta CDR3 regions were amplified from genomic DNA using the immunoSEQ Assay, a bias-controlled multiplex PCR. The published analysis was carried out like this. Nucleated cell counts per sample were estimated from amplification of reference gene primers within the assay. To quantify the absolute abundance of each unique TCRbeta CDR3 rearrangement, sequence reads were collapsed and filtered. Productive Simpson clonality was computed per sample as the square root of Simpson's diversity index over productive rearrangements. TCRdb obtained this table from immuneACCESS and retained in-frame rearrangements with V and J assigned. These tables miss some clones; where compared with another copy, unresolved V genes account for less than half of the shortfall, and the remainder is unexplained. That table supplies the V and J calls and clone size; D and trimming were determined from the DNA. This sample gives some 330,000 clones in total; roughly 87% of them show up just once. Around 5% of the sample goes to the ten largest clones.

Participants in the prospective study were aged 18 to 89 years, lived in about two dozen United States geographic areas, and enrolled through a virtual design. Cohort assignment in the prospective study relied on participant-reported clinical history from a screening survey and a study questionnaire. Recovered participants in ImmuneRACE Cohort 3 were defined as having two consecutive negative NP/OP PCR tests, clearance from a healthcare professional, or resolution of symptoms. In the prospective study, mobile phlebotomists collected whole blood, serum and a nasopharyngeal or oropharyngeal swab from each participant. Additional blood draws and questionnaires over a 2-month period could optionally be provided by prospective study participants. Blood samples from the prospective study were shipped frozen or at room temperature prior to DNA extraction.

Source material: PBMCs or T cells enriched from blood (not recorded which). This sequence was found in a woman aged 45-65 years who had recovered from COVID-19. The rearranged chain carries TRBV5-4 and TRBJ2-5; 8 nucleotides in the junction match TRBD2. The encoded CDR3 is CASSLRKSGGNQETQYF. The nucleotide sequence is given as TGTGCCAGCAGCTTGAGGAAGAGCGGGGGAAATCAAGAGACCCAGTACTTC.